These 19 T cell receptor beta chains came from one sample sequenced in a study of blood T cell repertoires in COVID-19. The data were produced by immunoSEQ multiplex PCR, yet TCRdb's version contains in-frame clones alone and is incomplete. The data hold roughly 570,000 clones, with 70% to 90% observed a single time. The sample comprised peripheral blood. These receptor sequences come from a woman aged 45 to 65 with COVID-19, enrolled during active disease.

This rearrangement joins TRBV7-9 to TRBJ1-1; D is unclear. The V gene's germline CDR1 is SEHNR and CDR2 FQNEAQ (reference sequence). V lost 2 bases to trimming and J lost 6 bases, with 10 bases between them. The CDR3 has 13 amino acids. CDR3 region: CASSLPISAEAFF. The CDR3 DNA follows: TGTGCCAGCAGCTTACCCATAAGCGCTGAAGCTTTCTTT.

DNA for the CDR3: TGTGCCAGCAGTGGGTGGACAGGGGAAGTCAGGATGAACACTGAAGCTTTCTTT. As protein: CASSGWTGEVRMNTEAFF. J is TRBJ1-1 and V is TRBV6-1, with 9 bases identical to TRBD1. V dropped 4 bases and J dropped 0; count of bases not matched to a gene: 12. The CDR3 contains 18 residues. Germline CDR1 MNHNS, CDR2 SASEGT.

The chain couples TRBV11-3 to TRBJ2-2; weak D call: TRBD2 (6 bases). The CDR3 has 16 residues. Germline CDR1 reads SGHNT; CDR2 reads YENEEA. V was pared by 5 bases and J by 5 bases, with 18 bases between. In DNA form, the CDR3 reads TGTGCCAGCAGCGACCTCCGGAGGGGTCGAACCGGGGAGCTGTTTTTT. It is translated as CASSDLRRGRTGELFF.

The J gene is TRBJ1-2, the V gene TRBV30; 10 bases are a match to TRBD1. This CDR3 has 13 residues. Germline-derived CDR1 and CDR2 are GTSNPN and SVGIG (reference sequence). V was pared by 1 base and J by 5 bases, with 1 base of the junction left unmatched. The CDR3 DNA is TGTGCCTGGAGTGAGGACAGGGGGTATGGCTACACCTTC. Translated, it gives CAWSEDRGYGYTF. The full variable domain, with the rest looked up from reference TRBV30 and TRBJ1-2, is SQTIHQWPATLVQPVGSPLSLECTVEGTSNPNLYWYRQAAGRGLQLLFYSVGIGQISSEVPQNLSASRPQDRQFILSSKKLLLSDSGFYLCAWSEDRGYGYTFGSGTRLTVV.

V usage is TRBV11-2 and J usage is TRBJ2-2; the D is unclear. Germline CDR1 reads SGHAT; CDR2 reads FQNNGV. CDR3 length: 16 amino acids. Deletions cut 3 bases from V and 1 base from J, with 12 bases between. The CDR3 sequence: CASSFTAVGNTGELFF. The CDR3 DNA reads TGTGCCAGCAGCTTTACAGCCGTTGGGAACACCGGGGAGCTGTTTTTT.

The chain couples TRBV7-7 to TRBJ2-1, with a possible D match to TRBD2 (8 bases). The CDR3 totals 15 residues. Germline V gene sequence: CDR1 SSHAT, CDR2 FNYEAQ (reference sequence). V was pared by 5 bases and J by 5 bases, with 16 bases between. CDR3 protein: CASSEGAGGHNEQFF. The CDR3 DNA is TGTGCCAGCAGCGAGGGGGCGGGGGGCCACAATGAGCAGTTCTTC.

The chain combines TRBV25-1 with TRBJ2-3; D is uncertain. Germline V gives CDR1 MGHDK, CDR2 SYGVNS. Trimming left V 4 bases short and J 6 bases short, with 8 bases between. The CDR3 is 12 residues long. CDR3 amino acids: CASSGNSDTQYF. CDR3 bases: TGTGCCAGCAGTGGAAACTCCGATACGCAGTATTTT.

This clone appeared a single time. This chain links TRBV7-9 with TRBJ2-1; maybe TRBD2 (5 bases). The germline V and J ends were trimmed by 1 base and 1 base, with 8 bases remaining between them. The CDR3 length is 15 residues. Germline CDR1 SEHNR, CDR2 FQNEAQ (reference sequence). CDR3: CASSLVRGSYNEQFF. DNA of the CDR3: TGTGCCAGCAGCTTAGTGCGCGGGTCCTACAATGAGCAGTTCTTC. Variable domain in full (rest from reference TRBV7-9 and TRBJ2-1): DTGVSQNPRHKITKRGQNVTFRCDPISEHNRLYWYRQTLGQGPEFLTYFQNEAQLEKSRLLSDRFSAERPKGSFSTLEIQRTEQGDSAMYLCASSLVRGSYNEQFFGPGTRLTVL.

The sample holds one count of this clone. V is TRBV7-2 and J is TRBJ2-6; D is unclear. Deletions cut 4 bases from V and 4 bases from J, with 8 bases between. The CDR3 is 14 residues long. Per germline, CDR1 SGHTA and CDR2 FQGNSA. CDR3 nucleotide sequence: TGTGCCAGCAGCTGGGCTACCGGGGCCAACGTCCTGACTTTC. Its protein is CASSWATGANVLTF.

This chain connects TRBV11-2 to TRBJ1-3; the match to TRBD1 covers 8 bases. V was clipped by 5 bases and J by 3 bases; unmatched bases: 6. This CDR3 is 15 amino acids long. Per germline, CDR1 SGHAT and CDR2 FQNNGV. The CDR3 DNA follows: TGTGCCAGCAGCGGCGGACAGGGAAGTGGAAACACCATATATTTT. Translated, it gives CASSGGQGSGNTIYF.

V is TRBV19 and J is TRBJ1-2; D remains unclear. V shed 3 bases and J shed 0 bases, with 14 bases lying between them. This CDR3 spans 16 amino acids. The germline V gene has CDR1 LNHDA and CDR2 SQIVND (reference sequence). CDR3 protein: CASSIEGWDANYGYTF. CDR3 coding DNA: TGTGCCAGTAGTATCGAGGGTTGGGATGCTAACTATGGCTACACCTTC. The complete variable domain, with remaining parts taken from reference TRBV19 and TRBJ1-2, reads DGGITQSPKYLFRKEGQNVTLSCEQNLNHDAMYWYRQDPGQGLRLIYYSQIVNDFQKGDIAEGYSVSREKKESFPLTVTSAQKNPTAFYLCASSIEGWDANYGYTFGSGTRLTVV.

This clone was picked up a small number of times. V usage is TRBV28 and J usage is TRBJ1-1; maybe TRBD1 (5 bases). The V end lost 6 bases, the J end lost 5 bases, and 19 bases lay between the germline ends. Germline-derived CDR1 and CDR2 are MDHEN and SYDVKM. The CDR3 covers 15 residues. CDR3 region: CASSLPGSLGTEAFF. In DNA, the CDR3 is TGTGCCAGCAGCCTGCCAGGGTCCTTGGGGACTGAAGCTTTCTTT.

This chain links TRBV7-2 with TRBJ2-1; D is unclear. The CDR3 contains 15 residues. V lost 5 bases, J lost 4 bases, and 15 bases lay in between. CDR1 is SGHTA, CDR2 FQGNSA, per germline. The CDR3 sequence is CASSPEAEVYNEQFF. The DNA of the CDR3 is TGTGCCAGCAGCCCCGAGGCGGAAGTTTACAATGAGCAGTTCTTC.

J is TRBJ2-1 and V is TRBV13; D unresolved. The length of the CDR3 is 11 residues. Germline CDR1 and CDR2: PRHDT and FYEKMQ (reference sequence). Trimming took 1 base from V and 8 from J, leaving 3 bases between them. CDR3 in amino acids: CASSLDYEQFF. The CDR3, as DNA: TGTGCCAGCAGCTTAGACTATGAGCAGTTCTTC.

The chain recombines TRBV7-3 with TRBJ1-4; D is unclear. The CDR3 length is 17 residues. Germline CDR1 SGHTA, CDR2 FQGTGA. Trimming took off 11 bases at V and 0 bases at J, with 22 bases between the two ends. For the CDR3, the DNA is TGTGCCCCCCAGCTTGAGGGTCCCATTGCAACTAATGAAAAACTGTTTTTT. It translates to CAPQLEGPIATNEKLFF.

The CDR3 DNA follows: TGCAGTGCTAGTGTGAGGAATGAGCAGTTCTTC. Protein: CSASVRNEQFF. The gene calls are TRBV20-1 and TRBJ2-1; unclear D gene. Germline V lookup: CDR1 DFQATT, CDR2 SNEGSKA (reference sequence). This CDR3 contains 11 residues. The V end lost 3 bases, the J end lost 7 bases, and 7 bases lay between the germline ends.

This chain uses TRBV19 with TRBJ1-1; the D gene is possibly TRBD1 (6 bases). The CDR3 loop spans 15 amino acids. Trimming removed 6 bases at V and 7 bases at J, with 21 bases between. Germline values: CDR1 LNHDA, CDR2 SQIVND (reference sequence). Here the CDR3 DNA reads TGTGCCAGTAGCGACTTTTCAGGGGATCGAGGTGAAGCTTTCTTT. As protein: CASSDFSGDRGEAFF.

The rearrangement joins TRBV18 to TRBJ1-4; D unresolved. The V and J ends lost 5 bases and 2 bases respectively, with 15 bases between them. The CDR3 totals 16 residues. Germline assignment: CDR1 KGHSH and CDR2 LQKENI. The CDR3 spells CASSSAPPATNEKLFF. The CDR3, as DNA: TGTGCCAGCTCATCCGCCCCTCCCGCGACTAATGAAAAACTGTTTTTT.

This chain connects TRBV15 to TRBJ1-1; D is uncertain. With 2 bases removed from V and 4 bases from J, the gap between germline ends came to 14 bases. CDR3 length: 15 residues. Germline CDR1 LNHNV, CDR2 YYDKDF (reference sequence). This CDR3 reads CATSRTDSLLTEAFF. For the CDR3, the DNA is TGTGCCACCAGCAGAACGGACTCCCTTCTCACTGAAGCTTTCTTT.